This record concerns one TCR beta chain sequence. cDNA synthesis used the whole RNA isolate, giving expressed TCRB sequences. Sequenced by immunoSEQ multiplex PCR; TCRdb stores in-frame clones only, minus some. The table includes under 550,000 clones, approximately 10% detected once. This specimen comes from a study of beta chain features in type 1 diabetes. The germline V and J ends were trimmed by 2 bases and 2 bases, with 0 bases remaining between them. There are 12 residues in the CDR3. The germline CDR1 and CDR2 sequences are LGHNA and YSLEER. This clonotype was sampled from a woman aged 18-30 years in good health. The sequencing input was naive CD4+ T cells from blood. V usage is TRBV4-3 and J usage is TRBJ2-2; D unresolved. The CDR3 DNA reads as TGCGCCAGCAGCCAAAACACCGGGGAGCTGTTTTTT. Encoded protein: CASSQNTGELFF.